The 9 T cell receptor beta chains reported below all come from one sample, sequenced in a study of blood T cell repertoires in COVID-19. The repertoire was sequenced with immunoSEQ multiplex PCR; TCRdb's copy has only in-frame clones and lacks some. The sample lists about 120,000 clones, around 87% seen once, with 3.8% in the top ten. Sequenced material: peripheral blood. Every receptor here comes from an older woman with COVID-19, enrolled during active disease.

Written as DNA, the CDR3 is TGTGCCAGCAACCCACGAGGTCTAGCGGGGGCCAGACAAGAGACCCAGTACTTC. Amino acid sequence: CASNPRGLAGARQETQYF. The rearrangement links TRBV2 to TRBJ2-5, with TRBD2 matching over 10 bases. The germline CDR1 and CDR2 sequences are SNHLY and FYNNEI. The CDR3 has 18 amino acids. J was trimmed by 2 bases and V by 7 bases; bases with no gene match: 16.

The rearrangement links TRBV7-2 to TRBJ2-1, with a possible D match to TRBD1 (5 bases). V was pared by 5 bases and J by 4 bases, with 15 bases between. The V gene's germline CDR1 is SGHTA and CDR2 FQGNSA. The CDR3 extends over 15 amino acids. CDR3 loop: CASSLGQLTYNEQFF. The CDR3 nucleotides are TGTGCCAGCAGCCTGGGGCAGTTAACATACAATGAGCAGTTCTTC.

CDR3 DNA sequence: TGCAGCGTTAGACAGGGGGCTAGCACAGATACGCAGTATTTT. Protein product: CSVRQGASTDTQYF. The chain carries TRBV29-1 and TRBJ2-3, with 10 bases that match TRBD1. Germline V gene data show CDR1 as SQVTM and CDR2 as ANQGSEA. The V segment lost 5 bases and the J segment 0 bases; nucleotides outside the gene matches: 2. This CDR3 has 14 amino acids.

This clone was observed once. The chain combines TRBV7-2 with TRBJ2-2; no clear D gene. Per the germline V gene, CDR1 is SGHTA and CDR2 is FQGNSA. Trimming left V 5 bases short and J 7 bases short, with 11 bases between. The CDR3 contains 13 residues. The CDR3 DNA is TGTGCCAGCAGCCACACCCTCAGCGGGGAGCTGTTTTTT. This encodes CASSHTLSGELFF. Supplemented by reference TRBV7-2 and TRBJ2-2, the full variable domain reads GAGVSQSPSNKVTEKGKDVELRCDPISGHTALYWYRQSLGQGLEFLIYFQGNSAPDKSGLPSDRFSAERTGGSVSTLTIQRTQQEDSAVYLCASSHTLSGELFFGEGSRLTVL.

The V and J genes are TRBV29-1 and TRBJ2-5, with 7 bases matching TRBD1. CDR3 length equals 12 residues. Germline lookup yields CDR1 SQVTM and CDR2 ANQGSEA. V lost 3 bases to trimming and J lost 4 bases; unmatched junction nucleotides: 2. CDR3 DNA sequence: TGCAGCGTTGACAGGGGGTCAGAGACCCAGTACTTC. Encoded protein: CSVDRGSETQYF.

The chain recombines TRBV5-1 with TRBJ2-7, with D possibly matching TRBD2 (6 bases). V gave up 0 bases and J gave up 6 bases, with 16 bases separating them. CDR3 size: 15 residues. The germline V gene has CDR1 SGHRS and CDR2 YFSETQ. CDR3 region: CASSLAGGTRGEQYF. The CDR3 nucleotides are TGCGCCAGCAGCTTGGCCGGGGGTACACGGGGCGAGCAGTACTTC.

V gene TRBV18 combines with J gene TRBJ2-5, with 7 bases aligning to TRBD1. The CDR3 is 17 residues long. V lost 0 bases and J lost 5; bases outside the gene matches: 12. CDR1 KGHSH and CDR2 LQKENI come from the germline V gene. The DNA for the CDR3 is TGTGCCAGCTCACCACCCACCGGGACAGCTTTTAGGGAGACCCAGTACTTC. Its protein is CASSPPTGTAFRETQYF.

J is TRBJ2-7 and V is TRBV5-1; TRBD2 agrees at 7 bases. The CDR3 consists of 12 residues. The V gene end was trimmed by 4 bases and the J gene end by 4 bases; junction bases not matched to a gene: 2. Germline V gives CDR1 SGHRS, CDR2 YFSETQ. The CDR3 here is CASSAGGYEQYF. The CDR3 DNA reads as TGCGCCAGCAGCGCCGGGGGGTACGAGCAGTACTTC.

The V call is TRBV9, the J call TRBJ1-2; 10 positions agree with TRBD1. The J segment lost 3 bases and the V segment lost 3 bases, leaving 2 bases of the junction unmatched. CDR1 SGDLS and CDR2 YYNGEE come from the germline V gene. The CDR3 sequence is 14 residues long. CDR3 nucleotide sequence: TGTGCCAGCAGCGCTGGACAGGGGGACTATGGCTACACCTTC. Its translation: CASSAGQGDYGYTF.